The clone carrying this TCR beta chain was counted a few times. The time point here: pre-sensitization, week 0. The treatment: therapeutic diphenylcyclopropenone sensitization with weekly scalp DPC. Researchers extracted total RNA from unfractionated whole blood. The sample originates from a study of human T cells and chemical hapten exposure. CDR3 length equals 14 residues. CDR1 is DFQATT, CDR2 SNEGSKA, per germline (reference sequence). The trim removed 0 bases at V and 1 base at J, leaving 2 bases unmatched. TCRdb fed the RACE reads into MiXCR, producing one record per CDR3 protein. Among 85,000 to 130,000 distinct CDR3 sequences listed, around 10% were seen once.

The specimen comprised whole blood, sampled in connection with sensitization to the hapten diphenylcyclopropenone (DPC). The J gene is TRBJ1-1, the V gene TRBV20-1; 7 positions agree with TRBD1. The clonotype was recovered from a woman aged 50 to 60 with alopecia areata. Some clones in this sample may be carry-over from other donors' samples. The CDR3 DNA is TGCAGTGCTAGAGAAGGGGGCCCGAACACTGAAGCTTTCTTT. It is translated as CSAREGGPNTEAFF.